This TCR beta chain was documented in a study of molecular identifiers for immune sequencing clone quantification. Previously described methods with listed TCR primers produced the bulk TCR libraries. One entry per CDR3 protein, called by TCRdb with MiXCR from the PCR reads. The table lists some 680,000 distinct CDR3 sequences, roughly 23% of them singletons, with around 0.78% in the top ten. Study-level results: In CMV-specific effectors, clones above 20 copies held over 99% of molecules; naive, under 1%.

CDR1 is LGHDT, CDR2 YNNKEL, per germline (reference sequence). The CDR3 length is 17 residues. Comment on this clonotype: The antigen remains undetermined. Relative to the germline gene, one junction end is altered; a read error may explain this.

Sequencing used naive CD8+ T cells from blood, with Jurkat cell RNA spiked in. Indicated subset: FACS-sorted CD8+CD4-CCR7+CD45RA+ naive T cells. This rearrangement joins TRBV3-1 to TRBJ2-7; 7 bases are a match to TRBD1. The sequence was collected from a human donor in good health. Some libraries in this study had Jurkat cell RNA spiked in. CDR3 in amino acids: CVSSHPRYRDSAYEQYF. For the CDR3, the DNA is TGTGTCAGCAGCCACCCTAGGTACCGGGACAGTGCCTACGAGCAGTACTTC.